The sample holds a few counts of the clone carrying this T cell receptor beta chain. Its antigen is still unknown. The data were obtained in a study of identical twins. The CDR3 length is 15 residues. TCRdb called the 5' RACE reads again in MiXCR, with one record for every CDR3 protein. Of 200,000 to 250,000 distinct CDR3 sequences listed, 5.5% to 7% are singletons. Points from the study as a whole: Analyses based on zero insertions could be partly confounded by invariant MAIT and iNKT cells.

These data were likewise used in another study, on yellow fever vaccine responses in identical twins.

The rearrangement uses TRBV21-1 and TRBJ2-5; TRBD2, the table's D call, lacks a check against the DNA. TRBV21-1 counts as a pseudogene. The TCR originated in a woman under 30 in good health. Sequencing used memory (CD45RO+) T cells sorted from blood. The chain's CDR3 is CASSREREGPETQYF. The CDR3 bases are TGTGCCAGCAGCAGAGAGCGGGAGGGCCCTGAGACCCAGTACTTC.